These 5 T cell receptor beta chains came from one sample sequenced in a study of blood T cell repertoires in COVID-19. Sequencing was performed with immunoSEQ multiplex PCR; in TCRdb, only in-frame clones are kept and a portion is missing. The table lists about 220,000 clones, approximately 84% of them singletons. The sample consisted of peripheral blood. These receptor sequences come from a woman in her twenties or thirties who had recovered from COVID-19.

V and J are TRBV5-5 and TRBJ2-5; 7 bases agree with TRBD1. Germline V CDR1 and CDR2: SGHKS, YYEKEE (reference sequence). The junction had 4 bases not matched to a gene; V was cut back by 3 bases and J by 2 bases. CDR3 length equals 14 residues. Written as DNA, the CDR3 is TGTGCCAGCAGCTACAGGGACAGTCAAGAGACCCAGTACTTC. It is translated as CASSYRDSQETQYF.

The V call is TRBV6-1, the J call TRBJ1-2, with D possibly TRBD1 on 6 matching bases. CDR3 length: 13 residues. V was trimmed by 6 bases and J by 2 bases, leaving 10 bases between them. Per the germline V gene, CDR1 is MNHNS and CDR2 is SASEGT. This CDR3 is CASSEGQNYGYTF. In DNA, the CDR3 is TGTGCCAGCAGCGAGGGACAAAACTATGGCTACACCTTC.

The sample holds one count of this clone. The gene calls are TRBV2 and TRBJ2-5; 7 bases match TRBD2. CDR3 length: 17 amino acids. V lost 7 bases, J lost 11 bases, and 25 bases stayed unmatched. Germline V lookup: CDR1 SNHLY, CDR2 FYNNEI. CDR3 in amino acids: CASNSPLVRLAGRAQYF. The CDR3 coding sequence is TGTGCCAGCAACTCCCCCCTGGTCCGACTAGCTGGGCGGGCGCAGTACTTC.

The chain couples TRBV5-1 to TRBJ2-5; D may be TRBD2 (6 bases). This CDR3 is built from 15 residues. With 3 bases removed from V and 5 bases from J, the gap between germline ends came to 17 bases. Germline V gene data show CDR1 as SGHRS and CDR2 as YFSETQ. DNA for the CDR3: TGCGCCAGCAGCTCCCTTTGGGCGGCGGGGGAGACCCAGTACTTC. It codes for CASSSLWAAGETQYF.

The chain is built from TRBV5-4 and TRBJ2-7; TRBD1 matches 9 bases. This CDR3 has 14 amino acids. The germline CDR1 and CDR2 sequences are SGHNT and YYREEE (reference sequence). With V trimmed by 4 bases and J by 7 bases, 9 bases remained unmatched. This CDR3 reads CASSLRTGVGEQYF. Written as DNA, the CDR3 is TGTGCCAGCAGCCTACGGACAGGGGTGGGGGAGCAGTACTTC.